This TCR beta chain was captured by sequencing in a study of blood T cell repertoires in COVID-19. Looking at the study overall: In each case, the material was cDNA or gDNA derived from T cells, B-cell-depleted T cells, or PBMCs.

J was trimmed by 2 bases and V by 6 bases; bases with no gene match: 6. The CDR3 is 14 residues long. CDR1 is MNHEY, CDR2 SVGAGI, per germline. As processed by the authors: Researchers report that nucleated cell counts were estimated from reference gene primer amplification. TCRdb keeps only in-frame clones here, not all; method: immunoSEQ multiplex PCR. V and J calls and clone size are given by that table; D and trimming were obtained from the DNA. The sample includes approximately 100,000 clones, around 75% of them seen just once. The receptor's source is a human donor with acute or convalescent COVID-19. The donor label of this sample is uncertain. Sequencing was done on a sample of peripheral blood. The chain joins TRBV6-5 to TRBJ2-7, with 8 bases identical to TRBD1. Written as DNA, the CDR3 is TGTGCCAGCAGACAGGACAGGGCGCCCTACGAGCAGTACGTC. Residues: CASRQDRAPYEQYV.